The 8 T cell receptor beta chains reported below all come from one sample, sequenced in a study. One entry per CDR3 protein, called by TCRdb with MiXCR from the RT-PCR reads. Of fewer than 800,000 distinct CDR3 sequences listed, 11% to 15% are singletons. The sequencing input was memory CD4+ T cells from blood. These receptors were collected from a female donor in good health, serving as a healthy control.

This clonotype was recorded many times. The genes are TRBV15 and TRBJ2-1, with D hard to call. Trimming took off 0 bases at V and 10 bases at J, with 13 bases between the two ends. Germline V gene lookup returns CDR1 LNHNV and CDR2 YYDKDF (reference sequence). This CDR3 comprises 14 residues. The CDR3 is CATSRDVIGREQFF. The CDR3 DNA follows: TGTGCCACCAGCAGAGATGTGATAGGCAGGGAGCAGTTCTTC.

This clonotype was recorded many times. The CDR3 DNA is TGCAGTGCTAGAGCCCACTCCTTTGAGGGCCGGGGCGGCTACACCTTC. Translating gives CSARAHSFEGRGGYTF. V gene TRBV20-1 combines with J gene TRBJ1-2; weak D call: TRBD1 (5 bases). Germline V CDR1 and CDR2: DFQATT, SNEGSKA (reference sequence). This CDR3 has 16 residues. Trimming removed 1 base from V and 8 bases from J, with 23 bases in between.

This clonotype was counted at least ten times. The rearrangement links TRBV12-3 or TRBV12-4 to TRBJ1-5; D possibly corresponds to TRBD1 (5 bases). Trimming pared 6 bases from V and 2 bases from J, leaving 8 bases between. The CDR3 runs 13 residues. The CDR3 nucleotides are TGTGCCAGCAGACAGGCGGGCAATCAGCCCCAGCATTTT. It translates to CASRQAGNQPQHF.

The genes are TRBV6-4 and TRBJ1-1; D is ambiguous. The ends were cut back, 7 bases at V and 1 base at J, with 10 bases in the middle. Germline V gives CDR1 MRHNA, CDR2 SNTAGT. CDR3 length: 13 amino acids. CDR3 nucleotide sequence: TGTGCCAGCAAAGTAGGGCCGAACACTGAAGCTTTCTTT. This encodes CASKVGPNTEAFF.

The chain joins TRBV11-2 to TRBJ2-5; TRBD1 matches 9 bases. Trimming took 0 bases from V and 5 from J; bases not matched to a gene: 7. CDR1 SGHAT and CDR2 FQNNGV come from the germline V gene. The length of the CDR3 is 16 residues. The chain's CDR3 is CASSLEGQGSLETQYF. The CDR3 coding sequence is TGTGCCAGCAGCTTAGAGGGACAGGGTTCTTTGGAGACCCAGTACTTC.

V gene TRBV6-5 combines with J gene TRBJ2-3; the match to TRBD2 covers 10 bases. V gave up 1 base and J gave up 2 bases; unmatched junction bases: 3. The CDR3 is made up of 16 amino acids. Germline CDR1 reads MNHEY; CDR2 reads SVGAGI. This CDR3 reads CASSYFSGRDTDTQYF. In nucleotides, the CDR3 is TGTGCCAGCAGTTACTTCAGCGGGAGGGACACAGATACGCAGTATTTT.

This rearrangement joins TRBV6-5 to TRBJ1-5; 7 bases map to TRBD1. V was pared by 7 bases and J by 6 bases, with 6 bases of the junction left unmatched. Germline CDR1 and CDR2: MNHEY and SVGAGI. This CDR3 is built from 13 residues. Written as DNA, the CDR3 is TGTGCCAGCACCAGGGGGGAGGGTCAGCCCCAGCATTTT. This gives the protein CASTRGEGQPQHF.

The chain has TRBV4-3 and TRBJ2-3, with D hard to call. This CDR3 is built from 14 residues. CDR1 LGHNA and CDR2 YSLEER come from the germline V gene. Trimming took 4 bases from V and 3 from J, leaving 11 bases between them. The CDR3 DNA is TGCGCCAGCAGCCTGGTACTGTCAACAGATACGCAGTATTTT. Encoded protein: CASSLVLSTDTQYF.